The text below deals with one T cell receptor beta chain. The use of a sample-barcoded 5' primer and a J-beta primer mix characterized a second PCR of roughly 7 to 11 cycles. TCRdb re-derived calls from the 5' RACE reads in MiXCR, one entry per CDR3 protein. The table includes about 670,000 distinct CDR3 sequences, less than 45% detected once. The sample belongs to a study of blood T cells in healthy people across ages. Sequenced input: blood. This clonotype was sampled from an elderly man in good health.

The CDR3 DNA sequence: TGCGCCAGCAGCTTGGCTGGGGGAGGGCCATGGGAGCAGTTCTTC. Residues: CASSLAGGGPWEQFF. The chain combines TRBV5-1 with TRBJ2-1; the match to TRBD2 covers 7 bases. The V segment lost 0 bases and the J segment 10 bases; nucleotides outside the gene matches: 10. The CDR3 has 15 amino acids. Germline assignment: CDR1 SGHRS and CDR2 YFSETQ.